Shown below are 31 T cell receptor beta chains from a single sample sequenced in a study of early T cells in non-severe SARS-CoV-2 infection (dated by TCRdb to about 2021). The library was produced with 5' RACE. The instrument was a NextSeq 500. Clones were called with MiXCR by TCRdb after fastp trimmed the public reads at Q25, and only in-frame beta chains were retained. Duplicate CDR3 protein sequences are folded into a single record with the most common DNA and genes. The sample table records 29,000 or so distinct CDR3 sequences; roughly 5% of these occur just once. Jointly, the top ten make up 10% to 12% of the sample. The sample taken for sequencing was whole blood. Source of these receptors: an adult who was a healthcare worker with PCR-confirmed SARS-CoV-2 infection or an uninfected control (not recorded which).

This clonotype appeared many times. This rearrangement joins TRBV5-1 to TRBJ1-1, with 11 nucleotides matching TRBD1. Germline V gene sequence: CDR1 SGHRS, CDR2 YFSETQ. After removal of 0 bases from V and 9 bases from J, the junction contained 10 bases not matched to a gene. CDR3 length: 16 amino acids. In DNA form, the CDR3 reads TGCGCCAGCAGCTTGGGAGGAGGACAGGGGGCGCGAAAAGCTTTCTTT. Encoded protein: CASSLGGGQGARKAFF.

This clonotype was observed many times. CDR3 residues: CASSLAPGQANSPLHF. The CDR3 coding sequence is TGTGCCAGCAGCTTAGCACCAGGACAGGCGAATTCACCCCTCCACTTT. The rearrangement uses TRBV7-2 and TRBJ1-6; 7 bases map to TRBD1. There are 16 residues in the CDR3. The junction had 6 bases not matched to a gene; V was cut back by 0 bases and J by 7 bases. Germline V lookup: CDR1 SGHTA, CDR2 FQGNSA.

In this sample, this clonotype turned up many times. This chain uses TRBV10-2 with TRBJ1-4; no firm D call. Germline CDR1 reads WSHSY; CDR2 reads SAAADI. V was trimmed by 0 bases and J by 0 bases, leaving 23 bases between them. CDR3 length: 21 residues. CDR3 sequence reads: CASSESPLNGLTFATNEKLFF. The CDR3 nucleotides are TGCGCCAGCAGTGAGTCGCCCCTGAATGGACTAACATTTGCAACTAATGAAAAACTGTTTTTT.

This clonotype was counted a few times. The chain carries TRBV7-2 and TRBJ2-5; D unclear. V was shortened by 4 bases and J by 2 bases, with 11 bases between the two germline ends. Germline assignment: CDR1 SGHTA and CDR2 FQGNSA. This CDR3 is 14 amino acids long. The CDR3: CASSSPLPQETQYF. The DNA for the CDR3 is TGTGCCAGCAGCTCCCCCCTACCGCAAGAGACCCAGTACTTC.

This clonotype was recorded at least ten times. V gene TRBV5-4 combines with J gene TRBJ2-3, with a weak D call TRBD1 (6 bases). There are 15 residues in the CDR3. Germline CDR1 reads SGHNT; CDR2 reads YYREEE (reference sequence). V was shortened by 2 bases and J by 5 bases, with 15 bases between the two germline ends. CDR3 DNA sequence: TGTGCCAGCAGCTTCCCAGGGGTCGGAGTAGATACGCAGTATTTT. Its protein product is CASSFPGVGVDTQYF.

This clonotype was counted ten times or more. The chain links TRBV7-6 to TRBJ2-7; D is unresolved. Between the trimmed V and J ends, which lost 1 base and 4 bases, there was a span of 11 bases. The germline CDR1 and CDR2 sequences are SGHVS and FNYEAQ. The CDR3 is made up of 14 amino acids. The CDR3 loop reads CASSLEGKGYEQYF. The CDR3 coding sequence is TGTGCCAGCAGCTTAGAAGGGAAGGGATACGAGCAGTACTTC.

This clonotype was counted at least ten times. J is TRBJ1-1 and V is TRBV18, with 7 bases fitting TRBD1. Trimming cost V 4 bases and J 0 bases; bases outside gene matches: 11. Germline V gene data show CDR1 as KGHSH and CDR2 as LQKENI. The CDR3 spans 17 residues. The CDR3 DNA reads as TGTGCCAGCTCACGAGGACAAGGGGGCCTCATGAACACTGAAGCTTTCTTT. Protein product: CASSRGQGGLMNTEAFF.

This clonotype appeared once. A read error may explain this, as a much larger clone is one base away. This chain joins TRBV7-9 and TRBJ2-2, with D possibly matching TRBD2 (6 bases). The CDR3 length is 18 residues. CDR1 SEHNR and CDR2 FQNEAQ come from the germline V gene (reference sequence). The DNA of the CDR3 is TGTGCCGGCAGCCCGAGTGGAGGGGCCACCTTGAACACCGGGGAGCTGTTTTTT. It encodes CAGSPSGGATLNTGELFF.

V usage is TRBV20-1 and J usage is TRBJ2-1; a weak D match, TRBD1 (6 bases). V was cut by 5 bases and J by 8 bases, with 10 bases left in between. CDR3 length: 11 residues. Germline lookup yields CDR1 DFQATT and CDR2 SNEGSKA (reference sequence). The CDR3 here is CSALQGYEQFF. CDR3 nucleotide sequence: TGCAGTGCTTTACAGGGCTATGAGCAGTTCTTC.

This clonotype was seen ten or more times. The CDR3 loop is CSAKGGFEQFF. Here the CDR3 DNA reads TGCAGTGCTAAGGGGGGATTCGAGCAGTTCTTC. The chain carries TRBV20-1 and TRBJ2-1; the D gene could be TRBD1 or TRBD2 (6 bases each). CDR1 and CDR2 (germline): DFQATT, SNEGSKA (reference sequence). The CDR3 is 11 residues long. The ends were cut back, 4 bases at V and 10 bases at J, with 11 bases in the middle.

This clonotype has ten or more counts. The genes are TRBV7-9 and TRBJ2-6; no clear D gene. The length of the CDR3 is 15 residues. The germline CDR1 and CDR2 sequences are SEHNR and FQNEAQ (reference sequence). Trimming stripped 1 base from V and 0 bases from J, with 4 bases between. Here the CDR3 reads CASSLGRSGANVLTF. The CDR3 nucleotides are TGTGCCAGCAGCTTAGGCCGCTCTGGGGCCAACGTCCTGACTTTC.

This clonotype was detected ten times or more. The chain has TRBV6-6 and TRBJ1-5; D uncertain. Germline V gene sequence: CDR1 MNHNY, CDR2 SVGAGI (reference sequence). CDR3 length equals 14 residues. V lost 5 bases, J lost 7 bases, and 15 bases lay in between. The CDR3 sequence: CASSRDRVGQPQHF. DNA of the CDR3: TGTGCCAGCAGTCGGGATAGGGTGGGCCAGCCCCAGCATTTT.

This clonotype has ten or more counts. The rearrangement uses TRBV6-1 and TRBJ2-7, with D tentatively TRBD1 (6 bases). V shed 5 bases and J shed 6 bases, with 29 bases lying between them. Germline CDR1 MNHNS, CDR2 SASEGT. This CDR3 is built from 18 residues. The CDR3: CASSPNNLGQNLYGEQYF. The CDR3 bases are TGTGCCAGCAGTCCCAACAACCTAGGACAGAACCTCTACGGCGAGCAGTACTTC.

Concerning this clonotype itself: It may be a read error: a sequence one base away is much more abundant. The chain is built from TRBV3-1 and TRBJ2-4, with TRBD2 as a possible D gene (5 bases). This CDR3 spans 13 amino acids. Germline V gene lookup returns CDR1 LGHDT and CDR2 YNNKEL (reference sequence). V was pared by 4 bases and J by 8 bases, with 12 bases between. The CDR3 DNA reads TGTGCCAGCAGCCTAACAAGGCGGGACATTCAGTACTTC. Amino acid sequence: CASSLTRRDIQYF.

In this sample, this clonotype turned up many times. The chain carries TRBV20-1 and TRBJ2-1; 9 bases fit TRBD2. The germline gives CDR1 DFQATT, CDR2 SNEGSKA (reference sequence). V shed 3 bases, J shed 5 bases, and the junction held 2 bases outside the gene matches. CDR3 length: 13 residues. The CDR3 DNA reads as TGCAGTGCTAGTAGCGGGAGCCACAATGAGCAGTTCTTC. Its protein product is CSASSGSHNEQFF.

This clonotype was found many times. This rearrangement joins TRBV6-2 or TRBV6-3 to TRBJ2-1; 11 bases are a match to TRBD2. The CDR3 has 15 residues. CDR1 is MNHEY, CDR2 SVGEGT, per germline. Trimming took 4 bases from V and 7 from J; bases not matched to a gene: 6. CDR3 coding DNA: TGTGCCAGCAGTTTCCTAGCGGGGGGCGCGAATGAGCAGTTCTTC. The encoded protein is CASSFLAGGANEQFF.

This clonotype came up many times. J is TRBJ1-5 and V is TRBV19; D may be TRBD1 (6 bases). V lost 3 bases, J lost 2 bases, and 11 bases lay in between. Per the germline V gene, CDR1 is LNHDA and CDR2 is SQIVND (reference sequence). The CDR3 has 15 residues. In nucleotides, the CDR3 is TGTGCCAGTAGTATTGCAGGGGACGGCAATCAGCCCCAGCATTTT. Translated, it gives CASSIAGDGNQPQHF.

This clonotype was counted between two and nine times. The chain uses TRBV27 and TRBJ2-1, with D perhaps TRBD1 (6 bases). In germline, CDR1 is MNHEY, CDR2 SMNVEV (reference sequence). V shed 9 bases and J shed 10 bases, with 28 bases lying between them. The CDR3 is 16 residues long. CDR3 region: CASKRQDLNGFLEQFF. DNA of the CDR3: TGTGCCAGTAAACGACAGGACTTAAATGGTTTTTTGGAGCAGTTCTTC.

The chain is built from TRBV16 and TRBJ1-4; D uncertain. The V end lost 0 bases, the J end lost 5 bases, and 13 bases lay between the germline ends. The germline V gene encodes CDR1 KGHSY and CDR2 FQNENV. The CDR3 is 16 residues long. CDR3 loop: CASSQSQPAANEKLFF. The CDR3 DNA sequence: TGTGCCAGCAGCCAATCCCAGCCAGCCGCAAATGAAAAACTGTTTTTT.

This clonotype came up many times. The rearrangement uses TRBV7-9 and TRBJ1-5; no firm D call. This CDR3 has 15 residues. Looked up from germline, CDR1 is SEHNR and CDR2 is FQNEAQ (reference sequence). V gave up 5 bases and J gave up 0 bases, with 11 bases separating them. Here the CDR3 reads CASSRAGNSNQPQHF. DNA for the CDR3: TGTGCCAGCAGCCGGGCGGGGAATAGCAATCAGCCCCAGCATTTT.

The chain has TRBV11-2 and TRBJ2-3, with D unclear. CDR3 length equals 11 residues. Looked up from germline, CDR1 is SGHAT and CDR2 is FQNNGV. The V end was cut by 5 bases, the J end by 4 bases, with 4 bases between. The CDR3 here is CASSQADTQYF. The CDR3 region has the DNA TGTGCCAGCAGCCAGGCAGATACGCAGTATTTT.

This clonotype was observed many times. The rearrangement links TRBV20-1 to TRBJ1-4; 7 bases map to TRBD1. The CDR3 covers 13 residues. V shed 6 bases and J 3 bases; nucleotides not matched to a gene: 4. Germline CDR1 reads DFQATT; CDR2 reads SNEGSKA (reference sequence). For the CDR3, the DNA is TGCAGTGCAAATCAGGGGGCTAATGAAAAACTGTTTTTT. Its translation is CSANQGANEKLFF.

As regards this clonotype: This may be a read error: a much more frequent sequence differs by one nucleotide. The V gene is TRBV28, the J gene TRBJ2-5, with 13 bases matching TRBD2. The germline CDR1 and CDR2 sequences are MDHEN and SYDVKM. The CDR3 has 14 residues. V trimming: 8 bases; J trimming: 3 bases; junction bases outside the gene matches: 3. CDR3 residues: CASLGTSGEETQYF. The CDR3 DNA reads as TGTGCCAGCCTTGGGACTAGCGGGGAAGAGACCCAGTACTTC. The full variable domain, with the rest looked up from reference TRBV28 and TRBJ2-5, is DVKVTQSSRYLVKRTGEKVFLECVQDMDHENMFWYRQDPGLGLRLIYFSYDVKMKEKGDIPEGYSVSREKKERFSLILESASTNQTSMYLCASLGTSGEETQYFGPGTRLLVL.

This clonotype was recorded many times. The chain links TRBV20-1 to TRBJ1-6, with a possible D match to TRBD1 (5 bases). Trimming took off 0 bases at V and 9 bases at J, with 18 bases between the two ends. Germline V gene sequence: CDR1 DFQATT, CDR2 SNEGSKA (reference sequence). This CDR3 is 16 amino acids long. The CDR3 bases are TGCAGTGCTAGAGATGGGGGAACCATGTCGTTTTCACCCCTCCACTTT. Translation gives CSARDGGTMSFSPLHF.

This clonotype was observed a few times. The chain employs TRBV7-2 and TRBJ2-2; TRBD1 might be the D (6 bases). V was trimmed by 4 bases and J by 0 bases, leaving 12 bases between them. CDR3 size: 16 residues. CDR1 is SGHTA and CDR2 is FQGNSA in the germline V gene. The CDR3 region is CASSSTGQTNTGELFF. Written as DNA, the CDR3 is TGTGCCAGCAGCTCTACCGGACAGACGAACACCGGGGAGCTGTTTTTT.

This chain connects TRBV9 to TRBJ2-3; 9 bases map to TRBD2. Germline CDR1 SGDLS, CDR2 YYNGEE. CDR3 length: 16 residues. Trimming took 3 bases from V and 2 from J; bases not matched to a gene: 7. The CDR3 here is CASSGGSGSPTDTQYF. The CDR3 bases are TGTGCCAGCAGCGGCGGTAGCGGGAGCCCCACAGATACGCAGTATTTT.

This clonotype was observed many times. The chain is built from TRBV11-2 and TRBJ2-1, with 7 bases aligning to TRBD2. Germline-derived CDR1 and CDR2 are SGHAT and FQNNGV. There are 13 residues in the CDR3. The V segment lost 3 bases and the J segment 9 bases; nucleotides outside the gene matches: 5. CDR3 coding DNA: TGTGCCAGCAGCTTCCCTAGCGGAATTGAGCAGTTCTTC. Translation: CASSFPSGIEQFF.

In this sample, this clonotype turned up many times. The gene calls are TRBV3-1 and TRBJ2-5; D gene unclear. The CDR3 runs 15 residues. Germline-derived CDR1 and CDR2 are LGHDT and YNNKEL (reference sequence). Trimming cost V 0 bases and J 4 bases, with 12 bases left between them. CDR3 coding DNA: TGTGCCAGCAGCCAAGATCCCGGACCGAGAGAGACCCAGTACTTC. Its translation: CASSQDPGPRETQYF.

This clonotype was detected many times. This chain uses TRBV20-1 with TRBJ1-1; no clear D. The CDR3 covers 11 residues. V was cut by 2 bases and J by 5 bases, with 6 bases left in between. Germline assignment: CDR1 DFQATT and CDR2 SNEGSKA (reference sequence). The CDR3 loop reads CSARFVTEAFF. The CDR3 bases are TGCAGTGCTAGATTCGTTACTGAAGCTTTCTTT.

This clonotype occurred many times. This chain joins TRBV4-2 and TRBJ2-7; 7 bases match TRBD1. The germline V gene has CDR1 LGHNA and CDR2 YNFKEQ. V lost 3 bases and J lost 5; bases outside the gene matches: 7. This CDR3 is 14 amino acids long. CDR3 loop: CASSQRDREDEQYF. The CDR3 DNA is TGTGCCAGCAGCCAGAGGGACAGAGAAGACGAGCAGTACTTC.

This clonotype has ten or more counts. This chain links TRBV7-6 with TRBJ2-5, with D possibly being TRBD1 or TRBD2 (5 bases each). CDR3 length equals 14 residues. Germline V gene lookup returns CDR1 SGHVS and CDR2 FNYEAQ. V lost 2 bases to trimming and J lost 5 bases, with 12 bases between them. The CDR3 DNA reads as TGTGCCAGCAGCTTACGGGACCCCCTGGAGACCCAGTACTTC. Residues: CASSLRDPLETQYF.